Following are 2 T cell receptor beta chains from one sample sequenced in a study of blood T cell repertoires in COVID-19. Profiled with immunoSEQ multiplex PCR; TCRdb holds only in-frame clones, not every one. The sample shows approximately 83,000 clones, roughly 86% of them seen only once. The sample taken for sequencing was peripheral blood. These receptors were collected from a man in his 70s with acute or convalescent COVID-19.

The chain links TRBV25-1 to TRBJ1-4; D gene unclear. The CDR3 is 14 amino acids. CDR1 MGHDK and CDR2 SYGVNS come from the germline V gene. Deletions cut 2 bases from V and 7 bases from J, with 11 bases between. The CDR3 DNA reads as TGTGCCAGCAGTGAACTGCAGCAGGTTGAAAAACTGTTTTTT. Its protein is CASSELQQVEKLFF.

The chain combines TRBV14 with TRBJ1-1, with 7 bases lining up with TRBD1. Per germline, CDR1 SGHDN and CDR2 FVKESK. CDR3 length: 14 amino acids. V trimming: 4 bases; J trimming: 3 bases; junction bases outside the gene matches: 5. The chain's CDR3 is CASSPGGIDTEAFF. The CDR3 coding sequence is TGTGCCAGCAGCCCAGGGGGAATAGACACTGAAGCTTTCTTT.